This paragraph reports one T cell receptor (beta chain). The V gene's germline CDR1 is SGDLS and CDR2 YYNGEE. The CDR3 loop spans 18 amino acids. These data come from a study of T cells expressing NK-cell markers. Overall study: Most of the eight sequenced donors tested HCMV-seropositive; one tested seronegative.

Reprocessing the 5' RACE reads, TCRdb reports a single entry for every CDR3 protein and omits DNA. The listing contains 140,000 or so distinct CDR3 sequences. Input material: blood T cells: a sorted CD56 or NKG2C T cell subset, CD4+ or CD8+ T cells, or bulk PBMC T cells (not recorded which). The TCR sequence derives from a young man in good health. This chain joins TRBV9 and TRBJ2-2; checking the TCRdb D call of TRBD2 is not possible without DNA. The CDR3 sequence: CASSVVISGTTNTGELFF.